Listed here are 24 T cell receptor beta chains from one sample, sequenced in a study of OX40 agonist ivuxolimab in advanced cancers. The assay was immunoSEQ multiplex PCR, and TCRdb's table has in-frame clones only and misses some. The profile shows more than 80,000 clones, under 90% of them singletons. Here the sequenced sample was CD4+ or CD8+ T cells sorted from blood, taken in a trial of the OX40 agonist ivuxolimab. All receptors derive from an adult with an advanced solid tumor such as melanoma, head and neck, liver or kidney cancer.

This chain uses TRBV30 with TRBJ2-1; D is undetermined. V gave up 2 bases and J gave up 0 bases, with 11 bases separating them. The CDR3 has 15 residues. Germline CDR1 GTSNPN, CDR2 SVGIG (reference sequence). CDR3 protein: CAWSFRALSYNEQFF. CDR3 DNA sequence: TGTGCCTGGAGTTTCCGGGCTCTCTCCTACAATGAGCAGTTCTTC.

The V and J genes are TRBV5-1 and TRBJ2-2; the match to TRBD2 covers 7 bases. Per germline, CDR1 SGHRS and CDR2 YFSETQ. The CDR3 extends over 15 amino acids. V shed 0 bases and J 5 bases; nucleotides not matched to a gene: 4. CDR3 protein: CASSLVNGGTGELFF. CDR3 nucleotide sequence: TGCGCCAGCAGCTTGGTGAACGGGGGGACCGGGGAGCTGTTTTTT. Full variable domain (outside the CDR3, taken from reference TRBV5-1 and TRBJ2-2): KAGVTQTPRYLIKTRGQQVTLSCSPISGHRSVSWYQQTPGQGLQFLFEYFSETQRNKGNFPGRFSGRQFSNSRSEMNVSTLELGDSALYLCASSLVNGGTGELFFGEGSRLTVL.

V gene TRBV30 combines with J gene TRBJ2-5; tentative D call: TRBD2 (6 bases). This CDR3 has 16 residues. CDR1 is GTSNPN, CDR2 SVGIG, per germline (reference sequence). Trimming took off 1 base at V and 0 bases at J, with 15 bases between the two ends. The CDR3: CAWSAPRSGHQETQYF. The CDR3 DNA follows: TGTGCCTGGAGTGCCCCTCGGAGCGGGCACCAAGAGACCCAGTACTTC.

The V call is TRBV11-2, the J call TRBJ2-7; 7 nucleotides line up with TRBD1. J was trimmed by 5 bases and V by 1 base; bases with no gene match: 8. Per germline, CDR1 SGHAT and CDR2 FQNNGV. The CDR3 is 15 amino acids. CDR3 DNA sequence: TGTGCCAGCAGCTTAGGGACCACCAGGGGGAACGAGCAGTACTTC. Translation gives CASSLGTTRGNEQYF. The full variable domain, with the rest looked up from reference TRBV11-2 and TRBJ2-7, is EAGVAQSPRYKIIEKRQSVAFWCNPISGHATLYWYQQILGQGPKLLIQFQNNGVVDDSQLPKDRFSAERLKGVDSTLKIQPAKLEDSAVYLCASSLGTTRGNEQYFGPGTRLTVT.

The rearrangement links TRBV7-3 to TRBJ2-3; the D gene is possibly TRBD1 (6 bases). This CDR3 is 15 amino acids long. Germline V CDR1 and CDR2: SGHTA, FQGTGA. Trimming took off 1 base at V and 2 bases at J, with 10 bases between the two ends. In DNA, the CDR3 is TGTGCCAGCAGCTTAAAGGGACATATCACAGATACGCAGTATTTT. Translating gives CASSLKGHITDTQYF.

The V gene is TRBV21-1, the J gene TRBJ1-1; the table's D call, TRBD1, was not checked against the DNA. TRBV21-1 is flagged as a pseudogene. The CDR3 has 17 residues. CDR3 nucleotides: TGTGCCAGTCGTAAAAACAGAGGGGGCCGAATGAACACTGAAGCTTTCTTT. It encodes CASRKNRGGRMNTEAFF.

V is TRBV6-1 and J is TRBJ1-3, with D hard to call. CDR3 length: 15 amino acids. The germline V and J ends were trimmed by 8 bases and 2 bases, with 16 bases remaining between them. Germline V gene lookup returns CDR1 MNHNS and CDR2 SASEGT. CDR3 nucleotide sequence: TGTGCCAGCCAACCCAGCGGAAAGGCTGGAAACACCATATATTTT. Amino acid sequence: CASQPSGKAGNTIYF.

V and J are TRBV6-1 and TRBJ2-7, with TRBD1 matching 7 bases. Germline loops: CDR1 MNHNS, CDR2 SASEGT. Unmatched junction bases numbered 6, after V lost 8 bases and J lost 2 bases. CDR3 size: 13 residues. CDR3 nucleotides: TGTGCCAGCCAAACGGGACAGACCTACGAGCAGTACTTC. Translating gives CASQTGQTYEQYF.

J is TRBJ1-4 and V is TRBV18, with a possible D match to TRBD1 (6 bases). The CDR3 consists of 15 residues. Germline V gene data show CDR1 as KGHSH and CDR2 as LQKENI. Trimming cost V 6 bases and J 4 bases, with 15 bases left between them. The CDR3 coding sequence is TGTGCCAGCTCCCAAGCCCAGGGGCGTAATGAAAAACTGTTTTTT. Translated, it gives CASSQAQGRNEKLFF.

The chain recombines TRBV28 with TRBJ1-1; D is undetermined. This CDR3 is built from 14 residues. Looked up from germline, CDR1 is MDHEN and CDR2 is SYDVKM. The ends were cut back, 2 bases at V and 1 base at J, with 8 bases in the middle. This chain's CDR3 is CASSLGRENTEAFF. DNA for the CDR3: TGTGCCAGCAGTTTAGGTCGAGAGAACACTGAAGCTTTCTTT.

This clone was picked up a small number of times. The rearrangement joins TRBV18 to TRBJ2-7, with a tentative D call TRBD1 (5 bases). Germline assignment: CDR1 KGHSH and CDR2 LQKENI. Trimming took 4 bases from V and 2 from J, leaving 12 bases between them. This CDR3 contains 14 residues. CDR3: CASSLPTAPYEQYF. The CDR3 DNA follows: TGTGCCAGCTCACTCCCGACAGCCCCCTACGAGCAGTACTTC.

V is TRBV2 and J is TRBJ1-5, with TRBD1 matching over 7 bases. The CDR3 spans 16 residues. Trimming took 5 bases from V and 7 from J; bases not matched to a gene: 14. Germline V CDR1 and CDR2: SNHLY, FYNNEI. This chain's CDR3 is CASSFDSAGGEQPQHF. CDR3 nucleotide sequence: TGTGCCAGCAGTTTCGACTCCGCAGGGGGAGAGCAGCCCCAGCATTTT. Using reference TRBV2 and TRBJ1-5 for the parts outside the CDR3, the full variable domain is EPEVTQTPSHQVTQMGQEVILRCVPISNHLYFYWYRQILGQKVEFLVSFYNNEISEKSEIFDDQFSVERPDGSNFTLKIRSTKLEDSAMYFCASSFDSAGGEQPQHFGDGTRLSIL.

This chain uses TRBV19 with TRBJ1-3, with 9 bases lining up with TRBD1. V dropped 6 bases and J dropped 1; count of bases not matched to a gene: 4. The V gene's germline CDR1 is LNHDA and CDR2 SQIVND (reference sequence). There are 15 residues in the CDR3. The CDR3 bases are TGTGCCAGTAGGGACAGGGGATATTCTGGAAACACCATATATTTT. Protein: CASRDRGYSGNTIYF.

This chain links TRBV19 with TRBJ2-5; 10 nucleotides agree with TRBD2. Germline V gene lookup returns CDR1 LNHDA and CDR2 SQIVND (reference sequence). The CDR3 has 20 amino acids. Unmatched junction bases numbered 22, after V lost 5 bases and J lost 4 bases. CDR3 sequence reads: CASSPLTSGHTSMIPETQYF. CDR3 nucleotides: TGTGCCAGTAGTCCCCTGACTAGCGGGCATACCTCCATGATTCCAGAGACCCAGTACTTC.

This chain links TRBV4-1 with TRBJ2-3, with TRBD2 as a possible D gene (6 bases). Germline values: CDR1 MGHRA, CDR2 YSYEKL. This CDR3 comprises 16 residues. With 2 bases removed from V and 2 bases from J, the gap between germline ends came to 14 bases. DNA for the CDR3: TGCGCCAGCAGCCAATCGGGACTCCCTCACACAGATACGCAGTATTTT. Translation gives CASSQSGLPHTDTQYF.

J is TRBJ1-4 and V is TRBV5-1; 7 nucleotides agree with TRBD1. CDR1 and CDR2 (germline): SGHRS, YFSETQ. The CDR3 length is 15 residues. Unmatched junction bases numbered 7, after V lost 4 bases and J lost 4 bases. As DNA, the CDR3 is TGCGCCAGCAGCGCAGGACAGGTGATTAATGAAAAACTGTTTTTT. It translates to CASSAGQVINEKLFF.

Here the CDR3 DNA reads TGCGCCAGCAGCTTTACTAGCGGGAGCAATGAGCAGTTCTTC. Its protein is CASSFTSGSNEQFF. The chain joins TRBV5-1 to TRBJ2-1; TRBD2 agrees at 11 bases. Germline CDR1 and CDR2: SGHRS and YFSETQ. This CDR3 comprises 14 residues. V lost 2 bases, J lost 6 bases, and 1 base stayed unmatched.

V and J are TRBV23-1 and TRBJ1-2, with 8 nucleotides matching TRBD1. TRBV23-1 is sorted into the ORF group, with uncertain function. CDR3 length equals 18 residues. Trimming at V came to 7 bases and at J to 4 bases, leaving 20 bases not matched to a gene. CDR3 amino acids: CASTTKGRAGGAGYGYTF. The CDR3 DNA sequence: TGCGCCAGCACTACTAAAGGACGGGCAGGGGGCGCCGGCTATGGCTACACCTTC.

The CDR3 bases are TGCGCCAGCAGCTTGTCCCCCCCACAGGGGCCTGAGCAGTTCTTC. Amino acid sequence: CASSLSPPQGPEQFF. This rearrangement joins TRBV5-1 to TRBJ2-1, with 7 bases that match TRBD1. Germline loops: CDR1 SGHRS, CDR2 YFSETQ. This CDR3 region has 15 residues. V was pared by 1 base and J by 9 bases, with 10 bases of the junction left unmatched. The full variable domain, in which reference TRBV5-1 and TRBJ2-1 provide the parts outside the CDR3, is KAGVTQTPRYLIKTRGQQVTLSCSPISGHRSVSWYQQTPGQGLQFLFEYFSETQRNKGNFPGRFSGRQFSNSRSEMNVSTLELGDSALYLCASSLSPPQGPEQFFGPGTRLTVL.

The chain has TRBV27 and TRBJ1-2, with 7 bases matching TRBD1. This CDR3 contains 13 residues. V lost 10 bases and J lost 1; bases outside the gene matches: 6. The germline V gene encodes CDR1 MNHEY and CDR2 SMNVEV (reference sequence). In DNA, the CDR3 is TGTGCCACATCGGGACAGAATAACTATGGCTACACCTTC. Translation: CATSGQNNYGYTF.

The rearrangement joins TRBV21-1 to TRBJ2-1; the table's D call, TRBD1, has no DNA check behind it. TRBV21-1 is a documented pseudogene. The CDR3 totals 15 residues. The CDR3 reads CASSKTRTGDNEQFF. The CDR3 nucleotides are TGTGCCAGCAGCAAGACCAGGACAGGGGACAATGAGCAGTTCTTC.

This chain joins TRBV5-1 and TRBJ2-3, with TRBD2 matching 8 bases. This CDR3 has 14 amino acids. J lost 9 bases, V lost 0 bases, and 6 bases had no gene match. Germline V CDR1 and CDR2: SGHRS, YFSETQ. CDR3 DNA sequence: TGCGCCAGCAGCTTGGGTGGAGCGGGAGACACGCAGTATTTT. It specifies CASSLGGAGDTQYF.

The table lists this clone with a count of one. CDR3 amino acids: CASSEGGLAGGSYEQYF. In nucleotides, the CDR3 is TGTGCCAGCAGCGAGGGAGGTCTAGCGGGAGGCTCCTACGAGCAGTACTTC. The chain combines TRBV9 with TRBJ2-7; 11 nucleotides match TRBD2. The CDR3 extends over 17 amino acids. Unmatched junction bases numbered 8, after V lost 3 bases and J lost 0 bases. Germline-derived CDR1 and CDR2 are SGDLS and YYNGEE.

The CDR3 DNA follows: TGTGCCAGCTCACCAGCAGATACGCAGTATTTT. Its protein product is CASSPADTQYF. The chain is built from TRBV18 and TRBJ2-3; D not resolved. CDR1 is KGHSH, CDR2 LQKENI, per germline. There are 11 residues in the CDR3. V lost 2 bases, J lost 4 bases, and 1 base lay in between.